Each of the 13 T cell receptor beta chains below was sequenced from the same sample in a study of shared clonotypes between healthy human individuals. Data came from immunoSEQ multiplex PCR; TCRdb stores just in-frame clones and leaves some out. Among roughly 530,000 clones listed, 90% to 96% were seen once. Sequenced input: naive CD4+ T cells sorted from blood. As to subset: CD45RA+ positively selected. The receptors here all came from a woman in her 30s in good health.

This chain connects TRBV7-2 to TRBJ2-6; D is uncertain. This CDR3 has 15 amino acids. Germline V gives CDR1 SGHTA, CDR2 FQGNSA. Trimming pared 1 base from V and 7 bases from J, leaving 11 bases between. The CDR3 loop is CASSLDILRANVLTF. The CDR3 DNA sequence: TGTGCCAGCAGCTTAGACATCTTGCGTGCCAACGTCCTGACTTTC.

This clone occurred once. This chain connects TRBV28 to TRBJ2-7; D remains ambiguous. Germline values: CDR1 MDHEN, CDR2 SYDVKM. This CDR3 has 15 residues. Trimming removed 3 bases at V and 4 bases at J, with 16 bases between. CDR3 amino acids: CASSFLGAQRYEQYF. The CDR3 DNA is TGTGCCAGCAGTTTTCTCGGCGCCCAAAGGTACGAGCAGTACTTC.

CDR3 in amino acids: CSARQETQYF. The CDR3 nucleotides are TGCAGTGCTAGACAAGAGACCCAGTACTTC. The V call is TRBV20-1, the J call TRBJ2-5; D is uncertain. The length of the CDR3 is 10 residues. The V and J ends lost 2 bases and 2 bases respectively, with 0 bases between them. Germline assignment: CDR1 DFQATT and CDR2 SNEGSKA (reference sequence).

The genes are TRBV2 and TRBJ1-1; D is undetermined. Looked up from germline, CDR1 is SNHLY and CDR2 is FYNNEI. This CDR3 has 15 residues. V was clipped by 6 bases and J by 0 bases, with 14 bases between them. Here the CDR3 reads CASRVDSRLNTEAFF. Written as DNA, the CDR3 is TGTGCCAGCAGAGTGGACTCCCGATTGAACACTGAAGCTTTCTTT.

The gene calls are TRBV19 and TRBJ2-2; 7 nucleotides line up with TRBD2. V lost 1 base and J lost 0; bases outside the gene matches: 2. CDR3 length equals 16 residues. From germline, CDR1 is LNHDA and CDR2 SQIVND (reference sequence). The DNA for the CDR3 is TGTGCCAGTAGTATAGCGGGAGGCACGAACACCGGGGAGCTGTTTTTT. Its protein product is CASSIAGGTNTGELFF.

In nucleotides, the CDR3 is TGTGCCAGCAGCCAAGCGGGACTCGCGAACACCGGGGAGCTGTTTTTT. This encodes CASSQAGLANTGELFF. The rearrangement uses TRBV5-4 and TRBJ2-2, with 7 bases matching TRBD2. This CDR3 is 16 amino acids long. V lost 4 bases and J lost 0; bases outside the gene matches: 6. Germline V gives CDR1 SGHNT, CDR2 YYREEE (reference sequence). The full variable domain, rest sourced from reference TRBV5-4 and TRBJ2-2, is ETGVTQSPTHLIKTRGQQVTLRCSSQSGHNTVSWYQQALGQGPQFIFQYYREEENGRGNFPPRFSGLQFPNYSSELNVNALELDDSALYLCASSQAGLANTGELFFGEGSRLTVL.

The genes are TRBV19 and TRBJ2-7; 7 bases map to TRBD1. Per the germline V gene, CDR1 is LNHDA and CDR2 is SQIVND (reference sequence). This CDR3 has 18 residues. The trim removed 1 base at V and 0 bases at J, leaving 12 bases unmatched. The CDR3 loop reads CASSIGILRQGVSYEQYF. Written as DNA, the CDR3 is TGTGCCAGTAGTATAGGGATTTTGCGGCAGGGGGTCTCCTACGAGCAGTACTTC.

This rearrangement joins TRBV5-1 to TRBJ2-1; D possibly corresponds to TRBD2 (5 bases). The CDR3 contains 12 residues. Per germline, CDR1 SGHRS and CDR2 YFSETQ. V was pared by 0 bases and J by 7 bases, with 5 bases between. CDR3 residues: CASSLGGNEQFF. The CDR3 DNA reads TGCGCCAGCAGCTTGGGCGGGAATGAGCAGTTCTTC.

The V gene is TRBV27, the J gene TRBJ1-4; D might be TRBD1 (5 bases). The CDR3 has 15 residues. V shed 5 bases and J shed 8 bases, with 18 bases lying between them. Germline assignment: CDR1 MNHEY and CDR2 SMNVEV (reference sequence). Here the CDR3 reads CASSPGTAETEKLFF. As DNA, the CDR3 is TGTGCCAGCAGTCCCGGGACGGCTGAGACGGAAAAACTGTTTTTT.

This sequence joins TRBV19 and TRBJ2-7; 11 nucleotides align to TRBD1. Germline CDR1 LNHDA, CDR2 SQIVND (reference sequence). V trimming: 5 bases; J trimming: 4 bases; junction bases outside the gene matches: 7. This CDR3 has 15 amino acids. CDR3 bases: TGTGCCAGTAGTCTATCCGGGACAGGGGGTTACGAGCAGTACTTC. Translated: CASSLSGTGGYEQYF.

This CDR3 reads CASSLLAGVLETQYF. The CDR3 nucleotides read TGTGCCAGCAGCTTACTAGCGGGAGTTTTGGAGACCCAGTACTTC. The chain is built from TRBV7-2 and TRBJ2-5; TRBD2 matches at 10 bases. Germline assignment: CDR1 SGHTA and CDR2 FQGNSA. Germline trimming cut 2 bases from V and 5 bases from J; bases unmatched to any gene: 5. The CDR3 runs 15 residues.

CDR3 nucleotides: TGTGCCAGCAGTTCTGACAGGGTGAACACTGAAGCTTTCTTT. Its translation: CASSSDRVNTEAFF. The chain joins TRBV27 to TRBJ1-1; TRBD1 matches 7 bases. Germline V lookup: CDR1 MNHEY, CDR2 SMNVEV (reference sequence). J was trimmed by 0 bases and V by 4 bases; bases with no gene match: 2. The CDR3 has 14 residues.

V and J are TRBV4-1 and TRBJ2-7, with 8 bases aligning to TRBD2. Trimming cost V 3 bases and J 7 bases; bases outside gene matches: 5. The CDR3 runs 13 residues. Germline V gene data show CDR1 as MGHRA and CDR2 as YSYEKL. The CDR3 DNA is TGCGCCAGCAGCCAGTCGCTAGCGGGTGAGCAGTACTTC. Residues: CASSQSLAGEQYF.